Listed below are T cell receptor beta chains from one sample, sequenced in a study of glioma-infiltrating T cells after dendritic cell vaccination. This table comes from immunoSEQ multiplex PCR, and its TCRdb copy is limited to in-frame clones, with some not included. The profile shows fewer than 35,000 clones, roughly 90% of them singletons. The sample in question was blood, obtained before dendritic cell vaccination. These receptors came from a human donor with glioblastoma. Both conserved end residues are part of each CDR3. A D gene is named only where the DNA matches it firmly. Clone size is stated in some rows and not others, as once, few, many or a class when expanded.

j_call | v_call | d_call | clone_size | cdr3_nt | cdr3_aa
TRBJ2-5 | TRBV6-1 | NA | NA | TGTGCCAGCAGCGATCCGGGACAAGAAGAGACCCAGTACTTC | CASSDPGQEETQYF
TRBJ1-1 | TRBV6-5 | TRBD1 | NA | TGTGCCAGCAGTCCGGACAGGGGGGGCACTGAAGCTTTCTTT | CASSPDRGGTEAFF
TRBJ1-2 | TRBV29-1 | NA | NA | TGCAGCTTACAGACAGGAAGGGATGGCTACACCTTC | CSLQTGRDGYTF
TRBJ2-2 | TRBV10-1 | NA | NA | TGCGCCAGCACCCTCGGGGTCACCGGGGAGCTGTTTTTT | CASTLGVTGELFF
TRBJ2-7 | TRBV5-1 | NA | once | TGCGCCAGCAGCCCCGGACAGGGAGGGTTGTATGAGCAGTACTTC | CASSPGQGGLYEQYF
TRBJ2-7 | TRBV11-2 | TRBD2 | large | TGTGCCAGCAGCTCGTCCCGGGGGGGCTCAAGCTCCTACGAGCAGTACTTC | CASSSSRGGSSSYEQYF
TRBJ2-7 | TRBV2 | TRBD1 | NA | TGTGCCAGCAGGGGGACAGGGGTAAACGAGCAGTACTTC | CASRGTGVNEQYF
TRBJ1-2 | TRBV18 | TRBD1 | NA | TGTGCCAGCTCAGCAGGGGGCCTATTGGAATACACCTTC | CASSAGGLLEYTF
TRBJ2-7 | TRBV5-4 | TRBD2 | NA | TGTGCCAGCAGCTTGGAGCGGGGTCTTATGGCCTACGAGCAGTACTTC | CASSLERGLMAYEQYF
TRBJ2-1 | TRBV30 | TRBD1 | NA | TGTGCCTTACGGACAGGGGGCGTTGAGCAGTTCTTC | CALRTGGVEQFF
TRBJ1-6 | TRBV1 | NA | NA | TGCACCAGCAGCCAAGAGGGACAGGGTACCGTCTATAATTCCCCCCTCCACTTT | CTSSQEGQGTVYNSPLHF
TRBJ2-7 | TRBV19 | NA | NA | TGTGCCAGTAGTATGAGGGGGACCGAGCAGTACTTC | CASSMRGTEQYF
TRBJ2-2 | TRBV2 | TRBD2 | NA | TGTGCCAGCAGGAGACTAGCGGGGGGCGGCACCGGGGAGCTGTTTTTT | CASRRLAGGGTGELFF
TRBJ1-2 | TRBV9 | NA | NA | TGTGCCAGCAGCCCAGGCGGGGTTGTCTATGGCTACACCTTC | CASSPGGVVYGYTF
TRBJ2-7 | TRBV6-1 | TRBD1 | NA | TGTGCCAGCAGTGAAGCGCGCGGCAGGGGGAGCTACGAGCAGTACTTC | CASSEARGRGSYEQYF
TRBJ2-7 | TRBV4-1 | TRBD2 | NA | TGCGCCAGCAGCCAAGGAGTCCGGGGGGGAACCTACGAGCAGTACTTC | CASSQGVRGGTYEQYF
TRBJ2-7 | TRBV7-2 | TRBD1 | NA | TGTGCCAGCAGTCGCGCCGGGACAGGGTTCTACGAGCAGTACTTC | CASSRAGTGFYEQYF
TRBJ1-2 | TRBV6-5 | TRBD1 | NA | TGTGCCAGCAGTAAAGAACAGGGGCTCTATGGCTACACCTTC | CASSKEQGLYGYTF
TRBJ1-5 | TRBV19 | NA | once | TGTGCCAGTAGTATAGTTTCCGGGGGTGCGGGTCAGCCCCAGCATTTT | CASSIVSGGAGQPQHF
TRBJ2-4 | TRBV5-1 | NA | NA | TGCGCCAGCAGCCCAGCGGGACAGGCTGACATTCAGTACTTC | CASSPAGQADIQYF
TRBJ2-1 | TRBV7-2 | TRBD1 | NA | TGTGCCAGCAGCCTGGGACAGGCGAATGAGCAGTTCTTC | CASSLGQANEQFF
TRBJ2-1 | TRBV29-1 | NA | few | TGCAGCGTTGGCAGGGGCTACGTCTACAATGAGCAGTTCTTC | CSVGRGYVYNEQFF
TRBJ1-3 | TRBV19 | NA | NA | TGTGCCAGTAGCCTCCTGGGCTTGAGCTCTGGAAACACCATATATTTT | CASSLLGLSSGNTIYF
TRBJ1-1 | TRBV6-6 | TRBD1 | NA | TGTGCCAGCAGCCCCGGACAGGCCATGAACACTGAAGCTTTCTTT | CASSPGQAMNTEAFF
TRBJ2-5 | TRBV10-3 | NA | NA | TGTGCCATCAGTGAGTCGGCCCAAGAGACCCAGTACTTC | CAISESAQETQYF
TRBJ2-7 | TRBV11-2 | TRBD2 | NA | TGTGCCAGCAGCGGCATAGCGGGGAGGACCTACGAGCAGTACTTC | CASSGIAGRTYEQYF
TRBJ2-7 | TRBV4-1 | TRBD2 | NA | TGCGCCAGCAGCCAAAGTCTAGCGGGGGTTCCTTCCTACGAGCAGTACTTC | CASSQSLAGVPSYEQYF
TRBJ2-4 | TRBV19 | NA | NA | TGTGCCAGTAGGTATTTAAACATTCAGTACTTC | CASRYLNIQYF
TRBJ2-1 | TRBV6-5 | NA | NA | TGTGCCAGCAGGCGAGACAGTCACATATACAATGAGCAGTTCTTC | CASRRDSHIYNEQFF
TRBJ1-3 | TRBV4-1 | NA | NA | TGCGCCAGCAGCCAAGATCAGGCCGGTAGCTCTGGAAACACCATATATTTT | CASSQDQAGSSGNTIYF
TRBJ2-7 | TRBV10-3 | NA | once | TGTGCCATCAGTGAGTCTCCCACCCGTAACACCTACGAGCAGTACTTC | CAISESPTRNTYEQYF
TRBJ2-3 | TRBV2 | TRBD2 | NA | TGTGCCAGTTCCTCCCAACTAGCGGTCACAGATACGCAGTATTTT | CASSSQLAVTDTQYF
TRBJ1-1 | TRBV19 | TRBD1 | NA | TGTGCCAGTAGAACACGGACAGGGGAGATGAACACTGAAGCTTTCTTT | CASRTRTGEMNTEAFF
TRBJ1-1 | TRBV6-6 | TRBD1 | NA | TGTGCCAGCAGGAATAGGGACAGCTACACTGAAGCTTTCTTT | CASRNRDSYTEAFF
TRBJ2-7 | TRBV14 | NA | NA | TGTGCCAGCAGTACCCAGGGCTACGAGCAGTACTTC | CASSTQGYEQYF
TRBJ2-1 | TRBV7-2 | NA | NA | TGTGCCAGCAGCTTAGAGAGGAGACGCGGGCAGTTCTTC | CASSLERRRGQFF
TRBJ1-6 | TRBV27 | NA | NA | TGTGCCAGCAGTTCCCTCCTGACCGGCAGGGTTAATTCACCCCTCCACTTT | CASSSLLTGRVNSPLHF
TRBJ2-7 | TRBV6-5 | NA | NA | TGTGCCAGCAGTTACTCCTGGGAGTTAAAGTACGAGCAGTACTTC | CASSYSWELKYEQYF
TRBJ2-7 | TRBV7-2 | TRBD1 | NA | TGTGCCAGCAGCCCAAGGACAGGGGCCTACGAGCAGTACTTC | CASSPRTGAYEQYF
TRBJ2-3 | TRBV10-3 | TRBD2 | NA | TGTGCCGTCGGGGGGGGCACAGATACGCAGTATTTT | CAVGGGTDTQYF
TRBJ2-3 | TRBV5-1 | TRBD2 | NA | TGCGCCAGCAGCTTGGACGGGGGGGGGACAGATACGCAGTATTTT | CASSLDGGGTDTQYF